This entry lists 20 T cell receptor beta chains sequenced from one sample in a study of CD8+CD57+ T cells in acquired aplastic anemia. CD8+CD57+ cell expansion had been shown by flow cytometry in patients chosen for sequencing. The TCR beta profiling, which covered VDJ combination and CDR3 sequence, was carried out using genomic DNA as the template. A single record per CDR3 protein comes from TCRdb applying MiXCR to the reads. The table shows approximately 300,000 distinct CDR3 sequences, with under 65% occurring only once. Input material: sorted CD4+, CD8+, or CD8+CD57+ T cells (not recorded which) from PBMCs. The receptors come from a human donor with aplastic anemia.

V is TRBV7-2 and J is TRBJ2-7; TRBD1 agrees at 10 bases. V gave up 7 bases and J gave up 1 base; unmatched junction bases: 7. Germline CDR1 reads SGHTA; CDR2 reads FQGNSA. The CDR3 extends over 15 amino acids. This CDR3 reads CASNLMGQGSYEQYF. The CDR3 coding sequence is TGTGCCAGCAACCTAATGGGACAGGGGTCCTACGAGCAGTACTTC.

This clonotype has at least ten counts. This chain connects TRBV6-5 to TRBJ2-1; D is perhaps TRBD2 (5 bases). Per the germline V gene, CDR1 is MNHEY and CDR2 is SVGAGI. Trimming pared 0 bases from V and 7 bases from J, leaving 22 bases between. The CDR3 loop spans 18 amino acids. CDR3 coding DNA: TGTGCCAGCAGTTACTCGATAATGGAGGACCCCTTGGGTAATGAGCAGTTCTTC. This sequence encodes CASSYSIMEDPLGNEQFF.

V gene TRBV7-3 combines with J gene TRBJ1-1; no clear D. With 4 bases removed from V and 1 base from J, the gap between germline ends came to 7 bases. The CDR3 consists of 13 residues. CDR1 SGHTA and CDR2 FQGTGA come from the germline V gene. The chain's CDR3 is CASSYNQNTEAFF. As DNA, the CDR3 is TGTGCCAGCAGCTACAACCAGAACACTGAAGCTTTCTTT.

The chain employs TRBV25-1 and TRBJ2-2; 9 nucleotides match TRBD1. With 6 bases clipped from V and 3 bases from J, the junction kept 5 bases outside the gene matches. The CDR3 consists of 15 residues. CDR1 and CDR2 (germline): MGHDK, SYGVNS. The CDR3 protein is CASRSRTGDTGELFF. DNA of the CDR3: TGTGCCAGCAGGTCGAGGACAGGGGACACCGGGGAGCTGTTTTTT. Supplemented by reference TRBV25-1 and TRBJ2-2, the full variable domain reads EADIYQTPRYLVIGTGKKITLECSQTMGHDKMYWYQQDPGMELHLIHYSYGVNSTEKGDLSSESTVSRIRTEHFPLTLESARPSHTSQYLCASRSRTGDTGELFFGEGSRLTVL.

The rearrangement links TRBV7-6 to TRBJ2-2; no reliable D call. Trimming shortened V by 3 bases and J by 1 base, and 12 bases separated the two germline ends. The germline CDR1 and CDR2 sequences are SGHVS and FNYEAQ. This CDR3 has 16 residues. CDR3 in DNA: TGTGCCAGCAGCTTCAGATACCGGAGGAACACCGGGGAGCTGTTTTTT. It is translated as CASSFRYRRNTGELFF. The full variable domain, its missing parts supplied by reference TRBV7-6 and TRBJ2-2, is GAGVSQSPRYKVTKRGQDVALRCDPISGHVSLYWYRQALGQGPEFLTYFNYEAQQDKSGLPNDRFSAERPEGSISTLTIQRTEQRDSAMYRCASSFRYRRNTGELFFGEGSRLTVL.

Details on this clonotype: The conserved phenylalanine or tryptophan normally closing the CDR3 is absent here, so this likely arose from a read error. It is unclear where the CDR3 begins or ends on the DNA, so no DNA is shown, and the CDR3 is as TCRdb lists it. This chain connects TRBV7-9 to TRBJ2-2; the table calls TRBD1, which could not be checked here. With termini counted, the CDR3 has 9 amino acids. In germline, CDR1 is SEHNR, CDR2 FQNEAQ (reference sequence). The chain's CDR3 is CASRMDIGG.

V is TRBV6-1 and J is TRBJ2-1; TRBD2 might be the D (5 bases). The V gene's germline CDR1 is MNHNS and CDR2 SASEGT. Trimming pared 10 bases from V and 9 bases from J, leaving 19 bases between. The CDR3 spans 13 residues. For the CDR3, the DNA is TGTGCCACCCCTCCAGGCCGTGGACTTGAGCAGTTCTTC. Amino acids: CATPPGRGLEQFF.

The V and J genes are TRBV29-1 and TRBJ2-7; TRBD2 agrees at 8 bases. This CDR3 is built from 13 residues. V was pared by 7 bases and J by 3 bases, with 8 bases of the junction left unmatched. Germline V gives CDR1 SQVTM, CDR2 ANQGSEA. The CDR3 loop is CSGNSGSGYEQYF. DNA of the CDR3: TGCAGCGGTAACAGCGGGAGTGGCTACGAGCAGTACTTC.

In its sample, this clonotype was seen a few times. A junction end diverges from the germline sequence, so it may reflect a read error. The rearrangement uses TRBV6-5 and TRBJ2-7; D not certain. The CDR3 contains 11 residues. CDR1 is MNHEY and CDR2 is SVGAGI in the germline V gene. The CDR3, as DNA: TGTGCCATCAGTGTCGAACACGAGCAGTACTTC. Translation: CAISVEHEQYF.

This clonotype came up once. The rearrangement links TRBV2 to TRBJ2-1; the D is unclear. Germline lookup yields CDR1 SNHLY and CDR2 FYNNEI. The CDR3 length is 13 residues. V shed 5 bases and J shed 4 bases, with 9 bases lying between them. This CDR3 reads CASSQTWYNEQFF. DNA of the CDR3: TGTGCCAGCAGTCAGACTTGGTACAATGAGCAGTTCTTC.

The chain couples TRBV20-1 to TRBJ1-2; D unclear. This CDR3 spans 12 amino acids. Trimming removed 0 bases from V and 8 bases from J, with 10 bases in between. CDR1 DFQATT and CDR2 SNEGSKA come from the germline V gene (reference sequence). CDR3 amino acids: CSARDPTSGYTF. DNA for the CDR3: TGCAGTGCTAGAGATCCTACTAGCGGCTACACCTTC.

This clonotype was counted once. This rearrangement joins TRBV7-2 to TRBJ2-3, with a possible D match to TRBD1 (5 bases). The germline CDR1 and CDR2 sequences are SGHTA and FQGNSA. The CDR3 has 15 amino acids. V shed 2 bases and J shed 2 bases, with 11 bases lying between them. The CDR3 bases are TGTGCCAGCAGCTTACAGGGCTTTCCCACAGATACGCAGTATTTT. Its protein product is CASSLQGFPTDTQYF.

This clonotype showed up just a few times. The rearrangement uses TRBV9 and TRBJ2-7, with D possibly being TRBD2 (5 bases). Germline lookup yields CDR1 SGDLS and CDR2 YYNGEE. The CDR3 sequence is 14 residues long. Trimming left V 0 bases short and J 2 bases short, with 9 bases between. The DNA of the CDR3 is TGTGCCAGCAGCGTAGGGGGAGCGACCTACGAGCAGTACTTC. This codes for CASSVGGATYEQYF.

The chain has TRBV13 and TRBJ1-4; D unclear. The germline CDR1 and CDR2 sequences are PRHDT and FYEKMQ (reference sequence). CDR3 length equals 13 residues. Trimming cost V 7 bases and J 0 bases, with 6 bases left between them. The CDR3 reads CASKVATNEKLFF. The CDR3 DNA reads as TGTGCCAGCAAAGTTGCAACTAATGAAAAACTGTTTTTT.

In this sample, this clonotype turned up many times. The chain joins TRBV12-5 to TRBJ1-2; D uncertain. CDR3 length: 11 amino acids. Trimming cost V 7 bases and J 8 bases, with 11 bases left between them. The germline V gene has CDR1 LGHNT and CDR2 FRNRAP. The CDR3 DNA follows: TGTGCTAGTGCCTCTAATTTCGGCTACACCTTC. It codes for CASASNFGYTF. The complete variable domain, with remaining parts taken from reference TRBV12-5 and TRBJ1-2, reads DARVTQTPRHKVTEMGQEVTMRCQPILGHNTVFWYRQTMMQGLELLAYFRNRAPLDDSGMPKDRFSAEMPDATLATLKIQPSEPRDSAVYFCASASNFGYTFGSGTRLTVV.

The chain carries TRBV20-1 and TRBJ2-7, with D possibly matching TRBD2 (6 bases). Germline V gene data show CDR1 as DFQATT and CDR2 as SNEGSKA (reference sequence). This CDR3 is built from 16 residues. The V and J ends lost 2 bases and 0 bases respectively, with 17 bases between them. CDR3 sequence reads: CSARNTGGKSSYEQYF. The CDR3 nucleotides read TGCAGTGCTAGAAATACGGGCGGGAAGAGCTCCTACGAGCAGTACTTC.

Of note for this clonotype: In this CDR3 the conserved last residue, phenylalanine or tryptophan, is missing, so a read error is likely. The J gene is TRBJ2-7, the V gene TRBV7-9; 8 positions agree with TRBD2. The V gene end was trimmed by 1 base and the J gene end by 0 bases; junction bases not matched to a gene: 5. The CDR3 runs 16 residues. Germline V gene sequence: CDR1 SEHNR, CDR2 FQNEAQ (reference sequence). CDR3 nucleotide sequence: TGTGCCAGCAGCTTAGTGGCCGGGACTAGCTCCTACGAGCAGTACCTC. Protein sequence: CASSLVAGTSSYEQYL.

The rearrangement links TRBV4-3 to TRBJ2-6; D is unresolved. Trimming took 0 bases from V and 0 from J, leaving 9 bases between them. Germline values: CDR1 LGHNA, CDR2 YSLEER. The CDR3 totals 17 residues. The CDR3 is CASSQEGGTSGANVLTF. In DNA form, the CDR3 reads TGCGCCAGCAGCCAAGAGGGTGGTACCTCTGGGGCCAACGTCCTGACTTTC.

This chain joins TRBV2 and TRBJ1-2; no clear D. Trimming took 1 base from V and 5 from J, leaving 8 bases between them. CDR1 is SNHLY and CDR2 is FYNNEI in the germline V gene. The CDR3 loop spans 13 amino acids. Here the CDR3 DNA reads TGTGCCAGCAGTGAAGAGAGTCAGTATGGCTACACCTTC. Protein product: CASSEESQYGYTF. The entire variable domain, with the rest obtained from reference TRBV2 and TRBJ1-2, is as follows: EPEVTQTPSHQVTQMGQEVILRCVPISNHLYFYWYRQILGQKVEFLVSFYNNEISEKSEIFDDQFSVERPDGSNFTLKIRSTKLEDSAMYFCASSEESQYGYTFGSGTRLTVV.

This clonotype was recorded a few times. This chain uses TRBV9 with TRBJ2-7; D ambiguous. Germline lookup yields CDR1 SGDLS and CDR2 YYNGEE. This CDR3 contains 13 residues. Trimming removed 4 bases from V and 3 bases from J, with 11 bases in between. The CDR3, as DNA: TGTGCCAGCAGCCAGCTTCTAGGCTACGAGCAGTACTTC. It specifies CASSQLLGYEQYF.